The present T cell receptor (beta chain) was sequenced within a study of OX40 agonist ivuxolimab in advanced cancers. Background for the entire study: The costimulatory receptor OX40 (CD134) was targeted by ivuxolimab, a fully human IgG2 agonistic monoclonal antibody. Of the roughly 53 patients in dose escalation, 19 had hepatocellular carcinoma, approximately 15 had melanoma, 9 had renal cell carcinoma and 9 had head and neck cancer. The monotherapy dose-escalation portion (N of about 47 patients) of the phase I ivuxolimab trial is reported in the paper. Partial responses occurred in three dose-escalation patients: two with cutaneous melanoma and one with hepatocellular carcinoma. In the dose-escalation cohort, 70% to 85% of patients were male, and the mean age was approximately 60 years, with a range of roughly 23 to 85. Prior anti-PD-1, anti-PD-L1 or anti-CTLA-4 therapy was permitted, and checkpoint inhibitors had been received by around 40% of dose-escalation patients. The purpose of peripheral TCRbeta sequencing was to test whether ivuxolimab changed TCR sequence diversity and led to clonal T-cell expansion. Intravenous ivuxolimab was administered to patients every 2 weeks at six dose levels: 0.01, 0.1, 0.3, 1.5, 3 and 10 mg/kg. Broader findings and caveats from the paper: Low levels of normalized T-cell clonal expansion were also seen in some patients who did not respond. In the 0.1-3.0 mg/kg groups, partial responders were among the patients with the lowest normalized peripheral clonal expansion, particularly in CD8+ T cells. Antigen specificity was not determined for the clonally expanded peripheral T cells. After ivuxolimab, CD8+ T cells had more expanded clones than CD4+ T cells on average. At doses from 0.1 to 3.0 mg/kg, clonal expansion was seen in both CD4+ and CD8+ blood T cells between baseline and week 6.

Comments on this clone: Its antigen is not yet known. The record has no base qualities; no much larger clone is one base away.

CDR1 and CDR2, looked up from the germline V gene, are SGHRS and YFSETQ. The germline V and J ends show losses of 3 bases and 7 bases respectively, and no gene match explains 10 bases of the junction. The cysteine opens and the phenylalanine closes a CDR3 of 14 amino acids. Only the CDR3 DNA stays, 42 bases, in frame from base 1. Patients with a history of autoimmune disease or receiving systemic immunosuppression were excluded from the trial. Peripheral blood for TCR sequencing was collected from all dose cohorts at baseline, on cycle 4 day 1, and on cycle 7 day 1. The samples were taken from a phase I, first-in-human, multicenter, open-label dose-escalation trial of ivuxolimab. Adults with locally advanced or metastatic head and neck squamous cell, hepatocellular, melanoma or renal cell carcinoma were enrolled in the trial. Before TCR sequencing, CD4+ T cells and CD8+ T cells were sorted from peripheral blood as separate populations.

Genomic DNA was extracted from sorted cells for sequencing of the TCRbeta CDR3 region. The immunoSEQ Assay was used for sequencing of TCRbeta CDR3 regions. What TCRdb holds here is the immuneACCESS table cut down to in-frame rearrangements. Part of the clones is not present; checked against another copy, under half of the missing clones reflect an unresolved V gene, and the others are unexplained. The sample yields 83,000 or so clones; approximately 83% were counted once. The ten largest clones capture under 2.5% of the sample. The sample in question was CD4+ or CD8+ T cells sorted from blood, obtained in a trial of the OX40 agonist ivuxolimab. This clonotype was obtained from an adult with an advanced solid tumor such as melanoma, head and neck, liver or kidney cancer. This receptor chain uses TRBV5-1 and TRBJ2-7; TRBD2 aligns with 7 central bases. The CDR3 corresponds to CASSSYTGAGEQYF. The bases are TGCGCCAGCAGCTCTTACACGGGAGCGGGGGAGCAGTACTTC.